This note documents a single T cell receptor beta chain sequence. As yet, its antigen is unknown. This sample was taken from a study of T cell repertoires in cytomegalovirus infection. About the study: Indications came from public TCR beta signatures; they pointed to CMV infection and to a matching HLA type.

TCRdb recomputed calls from the reads with MiXCR, one row per CDR3 protein. The table records about 400,000 distinct CDR3 sequences, around 18% of them present only once. Study results and caveats: Across the ex vivo response, the dominant clonotypes were HLA-C-restricted CMV-specific TCR beta clonotypes. Carriers of CMV plus the relevant HLA were identified by cumulative public TCR beta family frequency.

The germline V and J ends were trimmed by 6 bases and 10 bases, with 18 bases remaining between them. There are 14 residues in the CDR3. CDR1 is SNHLY and CDR2 is FYNNEI in the germline V gene. This chain connects TRBV2 to TRBJ1-4; D ambiguous. The sequence was obtained from a human donor in good health (CMV status not recorded). Some clones in this sample may be carry-over from other donors' samples. Material for sequencing was PBMCs. CDR3 loop: CASRAPTVIGKLFF. In DNA form, the CDR3 reads TGTGCCAGCAGAGCCCCAACCGTGATTGGAAAACTGTTTTTT. The entire variable domain, with the rest obtained from reference TRBV2 and TRBJ1-4, is as follows: EPEVTQTPSHQVTQMGQEVILRCVPISNHLYFYWYRQILGQKVEFLVSFYNNEISEKSEIFDDQFSVERPDGSNFTLKIRSTKLEDSAMYFCASRAPTVIGKLFFGSGTQLSVL.